This T cell receptor beta chain is drawn from a study of tumor-infiltrating lymphocytes in localized non-small cell lung cancer. This clone was seen a handful of times. The protocol was immunoSEQ multiplex PCR, while the TCRdb copy is restricted to in-frame clones and leaves out a portion. The sample has about 8,900 clones, 65% to 80% seen once. V lost 6 bases and J lost 7; bases outside the gene matches: 8. Germline V CDR1 and CDR2: KGHSH, LQKENI. This CDR3 has 14 residues. The chain is built from TRBV18 and TRBJ2-1; TRBD1 agrees at 8 bases. This TCR came from a human donor with non-small cell lung cancer. Sequencing was performed on uninvolved lung tissue not adjacent to the tumor. This CDR3 reads CASSGWTGNNEQFF. The DNA of the CDR3 is TGTGCCAGCTCTGGGTGGACAGGGAATAATGAGCAGTTCTTC.